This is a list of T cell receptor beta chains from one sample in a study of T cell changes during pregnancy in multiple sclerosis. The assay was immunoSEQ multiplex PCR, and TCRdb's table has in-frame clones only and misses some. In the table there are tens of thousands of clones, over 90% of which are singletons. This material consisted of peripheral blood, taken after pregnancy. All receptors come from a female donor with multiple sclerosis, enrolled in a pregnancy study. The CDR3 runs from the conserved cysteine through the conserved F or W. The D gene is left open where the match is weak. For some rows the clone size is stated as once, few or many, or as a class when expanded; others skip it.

TGTGCCAGCAGCTTGGTGATGGCAGGGGGCTCTGGAAACACCATATATTTT,CASSLVMAGGSGNTIYF,17,TRBJ1-3,-,TRBV7-2,TRBD1
TGTGCCAGCAGCCCGAACCCAGGGGGCTATGGCTACACCTTC,CASSPNPGGYGYTF,14,TRBJ1-2,-,TRBV7-3,TRBD1
TGCGCCAGCAGCCCCTTTGGGGGACAGGGCGGGACCGGGGAGCTGTTTTTT,CASSPFGGQGGTGELFF,17,TRBJ2-2,once,TRBV4-1,TRBD1
TGTGCCAGATTGGGACAGACGTACGAGCAGTACTTC,CARLGQTYEQYF,12,TRBJ2-7,-,TRBV5-3,TRBD1
TGTGCCAGCAGTGAAGCGGAGGGGAGGCCCTACGAGCAGTACTTC,CASSEAEGRPYEQYF,15,TRBJ2-7,-,TRBV6-1,-
TGCAGTGCTAGTCTACCCCGGGGCTACACCTTC,CSASLPRGYTF,11,TRBJ1-2,once,TRBV20-1,-
TGTGCCAGTTCGTCCCGGACTGAAGCTTTCTTT,CASSSRTEAFF,11,TRBJ1-1,-,TRBV19,-
TGTGCCAGCAGGGACAGGATCCAAGAGACCCAGTACTTC,CASRDRIQETQYF,13,TRBJ2-5,-,TRBV6-1,TRBD1
TGTGCCAGCAGTTACTCGACTCGGGGGGACACTGAAGCTTTCTTT,CASSYSTRGDTEAFF,15,TRBJ1-1,-,TRBV6-5,-
TGTGCCAGCAGCCAAGGGCCGTACAATTCACCCCTCCACTTT,CASSQGPYNSPLHF,14,TRBJ1-6,-,TRBV14,-
TGCGCCAGCAGCCCGGTGGGACAGCTGTACTCTGGAAACACCATATATTTT,CASSPVGQLYSGNTIYF,17,TRBJ1-3,-,TRBV5-1,TRBD1
TGTGCCAGCAGCCCCCCCGGGGTGGGGGCCAACGTCCTGACTTTC,CASSPPGVGANVLTF,15,TRBJ2-6,-,TRBV11-2,-
TGTGCCAGCAGCGGAAGCCGGGACAGGGGGCAGAACACTGAAGCTTTCTTT,CASSGSRDRGQNTEAFF,17,TRBJ1-1,-,TRBV9,TRBD1
TGTGCCAGCAGTGAATCGAAGACAGGGGGCGATGCGTGGGGCTACACCTTC,CASSESKTGGDAWGYTF,17,TRBJ1-2,-,TRBV25-1,TRBD1
TGTGCCAGCAGCTTGGTGAGTGTAGAGCTCAACTATGGCTACACCTTC,CASSLVSVELNYGYTF,16,TRBJ1-2,-,TRBV5-5,-
TGTGCCAGCAGTTACTCGGGACAGGGAAGAAATCAGCCCCAGCATTTT,CASSYSGQGRNQPQHF,16,TRBJ1-5,-,TRBV6-6,TRBD1
TGTGCCAGCAGTGATAGGACAGGGGGAAATGAGCAGTTCTTC,CASSDRTGGNEQFF,14,TRBJ2-1,-,TRBV6-6,TRBD1
TGTGCCAGCTCACCACTGGGCAGAACCAACACTGAAGCTTTCTTT,CASSPLGRTNTEAFF,15,TRBJ1-1,-,TRBV18,-
TGCGCCAGCAGCCTTTCAAGTCGGTCACCCCTCCACTTT,CASSLSSRSPLHF,13,TRBJ1-6,-,TRBV4-3,-
TGTGCCAGCAGCTATGAGGGGGTCGGCTCTGGAAACACCATATATTTT,CASSYEGVGSGNTIYF,16,TRBJ1-3,-,TRBV5-6,-
TGTGCCAGCAGCCGGGGACAGTACGAGCAGTACTTC,CASSRGQYEQYF,12,TRBJ2-7,-,TRBV7-2,TRBD1
TGTGCCAGCAGCGAGTTTGAAGGGAGCGGGCCCCAGCATTTT,CASSEFEGSGPQHF,14,TRBJ1-5,-,TRBV7-9,-
TGTGCCAGCAGCGCTCAACTACAGGGGTTAAGTGGCTACACCTTC,CASSAQLQGLSGYTF,15,TRBJ1-2,-,TRBV7-8,TRBD1
TGTGCCAGCAGCCTTAGCGGGGGAGAAGATACGCAGTATTTT,CASSLSGGEDTQYF,14,TRBJ2-3,-,TRBV6-4,TRBD2
TGTGCCAGCAGCCCCATTAGGGGGCCGGGGCAGGCTGGAAACACCATATATTTT,CASSPIRGPGQAGNTIYF,18,TRBJ1-3,-,TRBV7-9,TRBD1
TGCGCCAGCAGCCAAGATGCCCGGACAGGGAGCGAGCAGTACTTC,CASSQDARTGSEQYF,15,TRBJ2-7,-,TRBV4-3,TRBD1
TGCGCCACCACCCAGGCTGAAGCTTTCTTT,CATTQAEAFF,10,TRBJ1-1,-,TRBV10-1,-
TGTGCCAGCAGCTGGGGCTTGAACTATGGCTACACCTTC,CASSWGLNYGYTF,13,TRBJ1-2,-,TRBV7-8,-
TGTGCCAGCTCACCGGTGAGCGGGGACGCCTTTGGGGAGCAGTACTTC,CASSPVSGDAFGEQYF,16,TRBJ2-7,-,TRBV18,TRBD2
TGTGCCAGCAGCTTGATTTCAGGGGCTGGAAACACCATATATTTT,CASSLISGAGNTIYF,15,TRBJ1-3,few,TRBV5-4,-
TGCGCCAGCAGCCAAGACGTATCTTGGGCAAGTGGCTACACCTTC,CASSQDVSWASGYTF,15,TRBJ1-2,-,TRBV4-3,-
TGTGCCAGCAGTACTAGCGGGGGTTTATCAGATACGCAGTATTTT,CASSTSGGLSDTQYF,15,TRBJ2-3,once,TRBV7-7,TRBD2